Below are 10 T cell receptor beta chains sequenced from a single sample in a study of T cell responses to AZD1222 COVID-19 vaccine. Using immunoSEQ multiplex PCR, the repertoire was profiled, and TCRdb retains in-frame clones only, with some absent. The sample comprises approximately 88,000 clones, around 73% of which are singletons, and over 20% rests with the top ten. The material sequenced was peripheral blood, taken on day 0 of AZD1222 vaccination. The receptor source for this set is an adult in good health.

V gene TRBV25-1 combines with J gene TRBJ1-2; TRBD1 is a possible D gene (5 bases). This CDR3 is 14 amino acids long. Trimming took off 4 bases at V and 5 bases at J, with 14 bases between the two ends. Per the germline V gene, CDR1 is MGHDK and CDR2 is SYGVNS. CDR3 coding DNA: TGTGCCAGCAGTGTAGGGGATTCTCTTTATGGCTACACCTTC. This translates into CASSVGDSLYGYTF.

V is TRBV29-1 and J is TRBJ2-3, with D perhaps TRBD1 (6 bases). V was cut by 5 bases and J by 3 bases, with 9 bases left in between. Germline assignment: CDR1 SQVTM and CDR2 ANQGSEA. This CDR3 region has 12 residues. The CDR3 nucleotides read TGCAGCGTTACCGGACAGACAGATACGCAGTATTTT. This sequence encodes CSVTGQTDTQYF.

The rearrangement joins TRBV7-9 to TRBJ2-1, with D unresolved. CDR1 and CDR2 from the germline V gene are SEHNR and FQNEAQ (reference sequence). CDR3 length: 14 residues. The CDR3 bases are TGTGCTACCATAGCCGGTAGTTCCTACAATGAGCAGTTCTTC. Translating it yields CATIAGSSYNEQFF.

The chain recombines TRBV12-3 or TRBV12-4 with TRBJ2-1; TRBD1 might be the D (6 bases). Trimming pared 4 bases from V and 4 bases from J, leaving 8 bases between. This CDR3 has 13 amino acids. This chain's CDR3 is CASSSGQYNEQFF. The CDR3, as DNA: TGTGCCAGCAGTTCGGGACAATACAATGAGCAGTTCTTC.

The table lists this clone with a count of one. The J gene is TRBJ1-3, the V gene TRBV19; D is possibly TRBD1 (5 bases). Germline lookup yields CDR1 LNHDA and CDR2 SQIVND (reference sequence). The germline V and J ends were trimmed by 6 bases and 7 bases, with 10 bases remaining between them. There are 12 residues in the CDR3. The CDR3 DNA is TGTGCCAGTAGCGGGACTTGGAACACCATATATTTT. Amino acid sequence: CASSGTWNTIYF.

The rearrangement links TRBV19 to TRBJ1-4; D unresolved. The V end lost 4 bases, the J end lost 5 bases, and 11 bases lay between the germline ends. Per germline, CDR1 LNHDA and CDR2 SQIVND (reference sequence). The CDR3 runs to 14 residues. This chain's CDR3 is CASSRTIANEKLFF. The DNA for the CDR3 is TGTGCCAGTAGTAGGACCATTGCCAATGAAAAACTGTTTTTT. Supplemented by reference TRBV19 and TRBJ1-4, the full variable domain reads DGGITQSPKYLFRKEGQNVTLSCEQNLNHDAMYWYRQDPGQGLRLIYYSQIVNDFQKGDIAEGYSVSREKKESFPLTVTSAQKNPTAFYLCASSRTIANEKLFFGSGTQLSVL.

V usage is TRBV12-3 or TRBV12-4 and J usage is TRBJ2-7; no clear D. The CDR3 spans 13 residues. V dropped 1 base and J dropped 1 base, with 5 bases sitting between them. In DNA, the CDR3 is TGTGCCAGCAGTTTAGGCAGATCCTACGAGCAGTACTTC. Its translation is CASSLGRSYEQYF.

The rearrangement links TRBV19 to TRBJ1-1, with a possible D match to TRBD1 (6 bases). The CDR3 runs 15 residues. The V and J ends lost 7 bases and 0 bases respectively, with 15 bases between them. CDR1 is LNHDA and CDR2 is SQIVND in the germline V gene (reference sequence). The CDR3 DNA reads TGTGCCAGTACCAAGGACAGACTCATGAACACTGAAGCTTTCTTT. As protein: CASTKDRLMNTEAFF. The full variable domain, its missing parts supplied by reference TRBV19 and TRBJ1-1, is DGGITQSPKYLFRKEGQNVTLSCEQNLNHDAMYWYRQDPGQGLRLIYYSQIVNDFQKGDIAEGYSVSREKKESFPLTVTSAQKNPTAFYLCASTKDRLMNTEAFFGQGTRLTVV.

The V and J genes are TRBV6-5 and TRBJ2-7; D is tentatively TRBD1 or TRBD2 (5 bases each). This CDR3 has 14 residues. Trimming left V 0 bases short and J 5 bases short, with 11 bases between. The germline V gene has CDR1 MNHEY and CDR2 SVGAGI. The CDR3 here is CASSYSGVRNEQYF. CDR3 sequence (DNA): TGTGCCAGCAGTTACTCGGGGGTACGTAACGAGCAGTACTTC.

The genes are TRBV6-5 and TRBJ1-1, with 9 nucleotides matching TRBD1. The CDR3 loop spans 13 amino acids. Germline CDR1 and CDR2: MNHEY and SVGAGI. With V trimmed by 10 bases and J by 1 base, 4 bases remained unmatched. Here the CDR3 DNA reads TGTGCCACCGGACAGGGGACGAACACTGAAGCTTTCTTT. Translated: CATGQGTNTEAFF.